One sample yielded the 5 T cell receptor beta chains listed below, sequenced in a study of blood T cell repertoires in COVID-19. TCRdb keeps only in-frame clones here, not all; method: immunoSEQ multiplex PCR. This sample has hundreds of thousands of clones, with over 85% found just once. The sample comprised PBMCs or T cells enriched from blood (not recorded which). These receptors were taken from a woman aged 30 to 39 who had recovered from COVID-19.

The chain couples TRBV7-8 to TRBJ2-5; TRBD1 matches 10 bases. This CDR3 has 15 amino acids. J lost 5 bases, V lost 5 bases, and 8 bases had no gene match. Looked up from germline, CDR1 is SGHVS and CDR2 is FQNEAQ. The CDR3: CASSAATGGRETQYF. The CDR3 DNA reads TGTGCCAGCAGCGCCGCGACAGGGGGCAGGGAGACCCAGTACTTC. Looking up the rest from reference TRBV7-8 and TRBJ2-5 gives the full variable domain: GAGVSQSPRYKVAKRGQDVALRCDPISGHVSLFWYQQALGQGPEFLTYFQNEAQLDKSGLPSDRFFAERPEGSVSTLKIQRTQQEDSAVYLCASSAATGGRETQYFGPGTRLLVL.

The J gene is TRBJ1-5, the V gene TRBV4-3; a possible D gene is TRBD1 (6 bases). With 4 bases removed from V and 3 bases from J, the gap between germline ends came to 13 bases. CDR1 is LGHNA, CDR2 YSLEER, per germline. This CDR3 has 15 amino acids. This chain's CDR3 is CASSRLTGNNQPQHF. As DNA, the CDR3 is TGCGCCAGCAGCCGCTTAACAGGGAACAATCAGCCCCAGCATTTT.

This chain links TRBV24-1 with TRBJ2-7, with 10 bases that match TRBD1. Germline-derived CDR1 and CDR2 are KGHDR and SFDVKD. With 2 bases clipped from V and 4 bases from J, the junction kept 4 bases outside the gene matches. The CDR3 contains 15 residues. The CDR3 bases are TGTGCCACCAGTGATTCCGGGACAGGGGTTTACGAGCAGTACTTC. This sequence encodes CATSDSGTGVYEQYF.

The chain combines TRBV6-4 with TRBJ1-2; D remains unclear. The germline gives CDR1 MRHNA, CDR2 SNTAGT. The CDR3 covers 13 residues. The V end lost 11 bases, the J end lost 3 bases, and 16 bases lay between the germline ends. DNA of the CDR3: TGTGCCCTGCTTGGTCCATCGGACTATGGCTACACCTTC. It specifies CALLGPSDYGYTF.

The genes are TRBV16 and TRBJ1-5; 8 positions agree with TRBD1. The CDR3 totals 15 residues. V shed 2 bases and J 4 bases; nucleotides not matched to a gene: 4. Per germline, CDR1 KGHSY and CDR2 FQNENV. The CDR3 region is CASSQLGQENQPQHF. The CDR3 region has the DNA TGTGCCAGCAGCCAACTGGGACAGGAGAATCAGCCCCAGCATTTT.